This T cell receptor (beta chain) was identified during a study of metastatic and nonmetastatic thyroid tumors. Study at large: From malignant and benign thyroid patients, repertoires in blood and in tumor or nodule tissue were compared. Overall study results and limits: In blood and tumor, TCR beta diversity was reportedly significantly higher in malignant thyroid tumors than in benign nodules.

This clone came up many times. The target antigen is unknown. The CDR3 sequence is 17 residues long. Germline V gives CDR1 DFQATT, CDR2 SNEGSKA (reference sequence). The ends lost 4 bases at V and 4 bases at J; junction bases unmatched: 15. No treatment of any kind had been given to any patient before thyroid surgery. Using MiXCR, TCRdb re-called clones from the PCR reads. The data hold around 17,000 clones, with about 13% observed a single time. The specimen sequenced was blood. The chain recombines TRBV20-1 with TRBJ2-7; 11 bases match TRBD2. The TCR comes from a female donor with papillary thyroid cancer or a benign thyroid nodule (not recorded which). Some clones in this sample may be carry-over from other donors' samples. CDR3 nucleotides: TGCAGTGCTATGACCTTTAGCGGGAGGGCCAGTTTATACGAGCAGTACTTC. It encodes CSAMTFSGRASLYEQYF.